Listed below are T cell receptor beta chains from one sample, sequenced in a study of blood T cell repertoires in COVID-19. The repertoire was sequenced with immunoSEQ multiplex PCR; TCRdb's copy has only in-frame clones and lacks some. The table shows just over 85,000 clones, with 89% occurring only once. Specimen: peripheral blood. These receptors came from a man aged 50-59 years with acute or convalescent COVID-19. The CDR3 runs from the conserved cysteine through the conserved F or W. A D gene is named only where the DNA matches it firmly. Expanded clones are given a class, and other clones once, few, many or no size at all.

V	J	D	size	DNA	CDR3
TRBV6-1	TRBJ1-6	TRBD1	NA	TGTGCCAGCAGTGATCGACAGGGTAATTCACCCCTCCACTTT	CASSDRQGNSPLHF
TRBV11-1	TRBJ1-2	TRBD1	few	TGTGCCAGCAGCCCCCCAGGGGGCTCCAACTATGGCTACACCTTC	CASSPPGGSNYGYTF
TRBV20-1	TRBJ2-7	NA	few	TGCAGTGCTAGTTCTGCGGTCCGGGGATCCTACGAGCAGTACTTC	CSASSAVRGSYEQYF
TRBV28	TRBJ1-2	NA	NA	TGTGCCAGCAGTTTGAAGAGCTATGGCTACACCTTC	CASSLKSYGYTF
TRBV12-3/TRBV12-4	TRBJ1-2	NA	NA	TGTGCCAGCAGTTTGGGGGGGTATAGTGGCTACACCTTC	CASSLGGYSGYTF
TRBV6-6	TRBJ1-2	NA	NA	TGTGCCAGCAGTTACTCTTTGGCCCGCGGCTACACCTTC	CASSYSLARGYTF
TRBV5-4	TRBJ1-2	TRBD1	NA	TGTGCCAGCAGCGAGGGACAGGGGGACCTCTATGGCTACACCTTC	CASSEGQGDLYGYTF
TRBV9	TRBJ1-3	TRBD1	NA	TGTGCCAGCAGCCGCACAGGGGGCTACACCATATATTTT	CASSRTGGYTIYF
TRBV15	TRBJ1-4	NA	NA	TGTGCCACCAGCAGACCCCCGTCTGGGGGCGGGAGTGAAAAACTGTTTTTT	CATSRPPSGGGSEKLFF
TRBV18	TRBJ1-1	TRBD1	NA	TGTGCCAGCTCCCACAGGGGGTCTGATACTGAAGCTTTCTTT	CASSHRGSDTEAFF
TRBV7-9	TRBJ2-3	TRBD2	once	TGTGCCAGCACCCCGGGAGCGGGGGATACGCAGTATTTT	CASTPGAGDTQYF
TRBV19	TRBJ2-3	TRBD1	few	TGTGCCAGTACCACAGGGGACGGGGCAGATACGCAGTATTTT	CASTTGDGADTQYF
TRBV27	TRBJ1-1	TRBD1	NA	TGTGCCAGCAGACCTATGACAGGGGGCATGAACACTGAAGCTTTCTTT	CASRPMTGGMNTEAFF
TRBV28	TRBJ1-5	NA	NA	TGTGCCAGCAGTTTTTTCGGCAGGGTTCATCAGCCCCAGCATTTT	CASSFFGRVHQPQHF
TRBV6-5	TRBJ1-5	NA	NA	TGTGCCAGCAGTTCAGTTAATTCCCGACAGCCCCAGCATTTT	CASSSVNSRQPQHF
TRBV19	TRBJ2-3	TRBD2	NA	TGTGCCAGTAGTTCTGGAGTAGCGGGGGGCGATACGCAGTATTTT	CASSSGVAGGDTQYF
TRBV28	TRBJ1-2	NA	NA	TGTGCCAGCGGGGCTTTGGGCCTCTATGGCTACACCTTC	CASGALGLYGYTF
TRBV7-9	TRBJ2-5	TRBD1	once	TGTGCCAGCACCCTCAAGGTCCAGGGGGCGAAAGAGACCCAGTACTTC	CASTLKVQGAKETQYF
TRBV5-1	TRBJ1-6	TRBD1	NA	TGCGCCAGCAGCTTGTCGCCGGGACAGCCAAATTCACCCCTCCACTTT	CASSLSPGQPNSPLHF
TRBV10-3	TRBJ1-2	NA	NA	TGTGCCATCAGGGGCCGGGAGATCGGTGATGGCTACACCTTC	CAIRGREIGDGYTF
TRBV11-1	TRBJ1-1	NA	NA	TGTGCCAGCAGCTTGGAGAGGAGAACTGAAGCTTTCTTT	CASSLERRTEAFF
TRBV19	TRBJ1-1	NA	once	TGTGCCAGTAGTCGCTTTGTTGTTGGCAGGATAACTGAAGCTTTCTTT	CASSRFVVGRITEAFF
TRBV9	TRBJ1-2	NA	NA	TGTGCCAGCAGCCCAAACCTGGGGGCGCGGAGCGGCTACACCTTC	CASSPNLGARSGYTF
TRBV12-3/TRBV12-4	TRBJ2-1	NA	NA	TGTGCCAGCAGTAGACGGAGGGAGCAGTTCTTC	CASSRRREQFF
TRBV5-1	TRBJ1-4	NA	NA	TGCGCCAGCGGCCTAGAGGCAACTAATGAAAAACTGTTTTTT	CASGLEATNEKLFF
TRBV19	TRBJ2-7	NA	NA	TGTGCCAGCAGAGGGGGGGGTCGTCGGGAGCAGTACTTC	CASRGGGRREQYF
TRBV24-1	TRBJ1-5	NA	NA	TGTGCCACCCCTCGGGTTGAACCCCATCCCGGGTGCAATCAGCCCCAGCATTTT	CATPRVEPHPGCNQPQHF
TRBV29-1	TRBJ2-1	TRBD2	NA	TGCAGCGCCGGACTAGCGGGGGGACGCGAGCAGTTCTTC	CSAGLAGGREQFF
TRBV5-1	TRBJ1-4	TRBD1	NA	TGCGCCAGCAGCTTGGCCGGACAGGGGAGAGAAAAACTGTTTTTT	CASSLAGQGREKLFF
TRBV11-2	TRBJ1-2	TRBD1	once	TGTGCCAGCAGCTTAGAAACCCAGGGGGCGAGTGGCTACACCTTC	CASSLETQGASGYTF
TRBV5-1	TRBJ2-3	TRBD2	NA	TGCGCCAGCAGCCTTGGACTAGGAACAGATACGCAGTATTTT	CASSLGLGTDTQYF
TRBV20-1	TRBJ2-5	TRBD2	NA	TGCAGTGCTAGTAGGGCGGGGGGGCAAGAGACCCAGTACTTC	CSASRAGGQETQYF
TRBV7-2	TRBJ2-3	TRBD2	NA	TGTGCCAGCAGCTTATTCGGACCGAGCGGGGGGCGTACAGATACGCAGTATTTT	CASSLFGPSGGRTDTQYF
TRBV7-2	TRBJ1-2	TRBD1	NA	TGTGCCAGCAGCCCAGGACAGGGGGGATCCGGCTACACCTTC	CASSPGQGGSGYTF
TRBV19	TRBJ1-1	TRBD1	NA	TGTGCCAGTAGTGTAGGACAGGGAGCCGCTGAAGCTTTCTTT	CASSVGQGAAEAFF
TRBV29-1	TRBJ1-1	TRBD1	NA	TGCAGCGCCGGGACAGTCATGAACACTGAAGCTTTCTTT	CSAGTVMNTEAFF
TRBV28	TRBJ2-7	TRBD2	NA	TGTGCCAGCAGTTTGCCGGGACTAGCGGACGAGCAGTACTTC	CASSLPGLADEQYF
TRBV5-1	TRBJ2-2	TRBD2	NA	TGCGCCAGCAGCGAGACTAGCGGGGCGCTCACCGGGGAGCTGTTTTTT	CASSETSGALTGELFF
TRBV5-1	TRBJ1-4	TRBD1	NA	TGCGCCAGCAGGACAGGGGACGAGGAAAAACTGTTTTTT	CASRTGDEEKLFF
TRBV11-3	TRBJ2-2	NA	NA	TGTGCCAGCAGCACGACCGGGGGGCGGAACACCGGGGAGCTGTTTTTT	CASSTTGGRNTGELFF
TRBV7-2	TRBJ2-3	TRBD2	once	TGTGCCAGCAGCTTAGGGGTTAGCGGGTCCTCAGATACGCAGTATTTT	CASSLGVSGSSDTQYF
TRBV19	TRBJ2-1	NA	NA	TGTGCCAGTAGTATACGAGATGGGCTTTATGAGCAGTTCTTC	CASSIRDGLYEQFF
TRBV5-1	TRBJ2-2	NA	NA	TGCGCCAGCAGCCCCGGGGGTGGGAACACCGGGGAGCTGTTTTTT	CASSPGGGNTGELFF
TRBV5-1	TRBJ2-7	TRBD1	few	TGCGCCAGCAGCCTAGAGACAGGGAGCTCCTACGAGCAGTACTTC	CASSLETGSSYEQYF
TRBV30	TRBJ2-1	NA	NA	TGTGCCTGGAGTGGAGGCGTTTCGAATGAGCAGTTCTTC	CAWSGGVSNEQFF
TRBV6-5	TRBJ2-7	TRBD2	NA	TGTGCCAGCAGTTATTCCGGCGGGAGGGCAGGAGAGCAGTACTTC	CASSYSGGRAGEQYF